Sequencing of this T cell receptor (beta chain) was carried out in a study of blood T cell repertoires in COVID-19. Looking at the study overall: Material from acute and convalescent COVID-19 was sourced from the United States, Italy and Spain. T cells, B-cell-depleted T cells, or PBMCs supplied cDNA or gDNA.

V lost 1 base to trimming and J lost 9 bases, with 12 bases between them. This CDR3 region has 13 residues. The germline V gene encodes CDR1 LNHNV and CDR2 YYDKDF (reference sequence). Study processing details: Reference gene primers were amplified, and this amplification served to estimate nucleated cell counts. Sequencing was performed with immunoSEQ multiplex PCR; in TCRdb, only in-frame clones are kept and a portion is missing. The V and J calls and clone size come from that table; D and trimming were worked out from the DNA. The sample records roughly 150,000 clones, 75% to 90% being singletons.

V gene TRBV15 combines with J gene TRBJ1-1, with D uncertain. The source of this sequence is a woman aged 70-85 years with acute or convalescent COVID-19. Sequences were obtained from peripheral blood. The CDR3 sequence is CATSRADVQKAFF. The CDR3 DNA reads as TGTGCCACCAGCAGAGCAGATGTACAGAAAGCTTTCTTT.